Listed here are 22 T cell receptor beta chains from one sample, sequenced in a study of T cells in Graves' hyperthyroidism and ophthalmopathy. Amplification of TCR beta CDR3 regions was performed using RNA transcripts as template. In the first-round RT-PCR of the TCR CDR3, the HTBI primer set was used. MiXCR was run by TCRdb on the multiplex PCR reads, yielding one entry per CDR3 protein. The data show fewer than 800,000 distinct CDR3 sequences, around 15% seen once. The source material was blood. The receptors come from a man younger than 35 with Graves' hyperthyroidism.

A few counts support this clonotype. V gene TRBV18 combines with J gene TRBJ2-7; 9 positions agree with TRBD2. Germline lookup yields CDR1 KGHSH and CDR2 LQKENI. With V trimmed by 3 bases and J by 0 bases, 18 bases remained unmatched. The CDR3 loop spans 20 amino acids. The DNA for the CDR3 is TGTGCCAGCTCACCTAAACAGAGCCCCCGACTAGCGGATAGCTCCTACGAGCAGTACTTC. Its translation is CASSPKQSPRLADSSYEQYF.

This clonotype came up a few times. V is TRBV9 and J is TRBJ2-2; 8 bases map to TRBD2. Losses at the gene ends were 4 bases for V and 5 bases for J; bases not matched to a gene: 19. Germline V gene sequence: CDR1 SGDLS, CDR2 YYNGEE. This CDR3 region has 19 residues. In DNA form, the CDR3 reads TGTGCCAGCAGCTCCCGGACAGCGGGAGAGGCGGGTGAGACCGGGGAGCTGTTTTTT. This gives the protein CASSSRTAGEAGETGELFF.

In this sample, this clonotype turned up a few times. This chain joins TRBV13 and TRBJ2-7; D is unclear. V was clipped by 5 bases and J by 2 bases, with 10 bases between them. CDR3 length equals 13 residues. CDR1 and CDR2 (germline): PRHDT, FYEKMQ (reference sequence). The CDR3 bases are TGTGCCAGCAGCCTACGTCACACCTACGAGCAGTACTTC. Translated, it gives CASSLRHTYEQYF.

This clonotype was observed many times. This chain uses TRBV6-1 with TRBJ2-2; tentatively, D is TRBD2 (6 bases). The CDR3 totals 14 residues. V shed 6 bases and J shed 3 bases, with 11 bases lying between them. CDR1 MNHNS and CDR2 SASEGT come from the germline V gene. As DNA, the CDR3 is TGTGCCAGCAGCCGTAGCGGAGACACCGGGGAGCTGTTTTTT. This codes for CASSRSGDTGELFF.

The chain links TRBV7-2 to TRBJ2-2, with TRBD1 identical over 7 bases. The germline V gene encodes CDR1 SGHTA and CDR2 FQGNSA. The length of the CDR3 is 14 residues. The V gene end was trimmed by 2 bases and the J gene end by 6 bases; junction bases not matched to a gene: 3. The CDR3: CASSLPTGAGELFF. In DNA form, the CDR3 reads TGTGCCAGCAGCTTACCCACAGGGGCCGGGGAGCTGTTTTTT.

This clonotype is a singleton in its sample. The V call is TRBV11-2, the J call TRBJ1-2; 7 nucleotides line up with TRBD1. Germline lookup yields CDR1 SGHAT and CDR2 FQNNGV. Germline trimming cut 4 bases from V and 0 bases from J; bases unmatched to any gene: 11. This CDR3 comprises 17 residues. CDR3 loop: CASSSPRHRGTNYGYTF. CDR3 nucleotide sequence: TGTGCCAGCAGCTCCCCTAGGCACAGGGGCACTAACTATGGCTACACCTTC.

To note about this clonotype: This sequence may be a read error, since a much larger clone differs from it by one base. The chain carries TRBV12-3 or TRBV12-4 and TRBJ2-1, with D hard to call. The CDR3 covers 11 residues. As DNA, the CDR3 is TGTGCCAACAGTTTTAGGACGATGCAGTTCTTC. It encodes CANSFRTMQFF.

This clonotype showed up many times. The V gene is TRBV27, the J gene TRBJ2-4; 10 bases fit TRBD2. The trim removed 4 bases at V and 9 bases at J, leaving 3 bases unmatched. This CDR3 has 13 residues. In germline, CDR1 is MNHEY, CDR2 SMNVEV (reference sequence). In DNA form, the CDR3 reads TGTGCCAGCAGTTCGAGCGGGGGGGTCATTCAGTACTTC. Residues: CASSSSGGVIQYF.

This clonotype was observed a handful of times. The chain recombines TRBV16 with TRBJ1-6; D unclear. Trimming removed 0 bases at V and 10 bases at J, with 16 bases between. This CDR3 comprises 16 residues. The germline CDR1 and CDR2 sequences are KGHSY and FQNENV. The CDR3 coding sequence is TGTGCCAGCAGCCAATCAAGGGTGCAGGAAGGATCACCCCTCCACTTT. Translation gives CASSQSRVQEGSPLHF.

The rearrangement uses TRBV10-3 and TRBJ1-2, with 11 nucleotides matching TRBD1. The CDR3 contains 16 residues. The germline gives CDR1 ENHRY, CDR2 SYGVKD. V lost 4 bases to trimming and J lost 2 bases; unmatched junction nucleotides: 6. The CDR3 loop reads CAISGPGQGGNYGYTF. The CDR3 coding sequence is TGTGCCATCAGTGGGCCGGGACAGGGGGGGAACTATGGCTACACCTTC.

This clonotype was counted at least ten times. The chain links TRBV29-1 to TRBJ2-1; 8 bases match TRBD2. The CDR3 contains 13 residues. V was clipped by 5 bases and J by 6 bases; unmatched bases: 6. Per the germline V gene, CDR1 is SQVTM and CDR2 is ANQGSEA. The CDR3 region is CSVIQRGINEQFF. The CDR3 nucleotides read TGCAGCGTTATCCAGCGGGGGATCAATGAGCAGTTCTTC.

This chain connects TRBV2 to TRBJ2-1; D gene unclear. This CDR3 region has 13 residues. CDR1 and CDR2 from the germline V gene are SNHLY and FYNNEI. V lost 7 bases and J lost 1, with 8 bases in between. Written as DNA, the CDR3 is TGTGCCAGCACCCCCGGGTCCTACAATGAGCAGTTCTTC. Its protein product is CASTPGSYNEQFF.

A remark on this clonotype: The junction departs from germline at one end; a sequencing error may be responsible. V and J are TRBV28 and TRBJ2-6; the match to TRBD2 covers 10 bases. This CDR3 region has 14 residues. From germline, CDR1 is MDHEN and CDR2 SYDVKM. The chain's CDR3 is CASSFLAGANVLTF. The DNA for the CDR3 is TGTGCCAGCAGTTTCCTAGCGGGGGCTAACGTCCTGACTTTC.

The sample holds many counts of this clonotype. The V call is TRBV6-2 or TRBV6-3, the J call TRBJ2-5; TRBD2 agrees at 8 bases. Germline assignment: CDR1 MNHEY and CDR2 SVGEGT. The CDR3 totals 15 residues. The trim removed 7 bases at V and 7 bases at J, leaving 14 bases unmatched. CDR3: CASTPRREAIWTQYF. CDR3 coding DNA: TGTGCCAGCACCCCGAGGCGGGAGGCTATATGGACCCAGTACTTC.

This clonotype was recorded a few times. V usage is TRBV19 and J usage is TRBJ2-7; tentatively, D is TRBD2 (5 bases). Germline V gene lookup returns CDR1 LNHDA and CDR2 SQIVND (reference sequence). This CDR3 spans 14 amino acids. Trimming pared 1 base from V and 3 bases from J, leaving 10 bases between. CDR3 nucleotide sequence: TGTGCCAGTAGTATAGCATCGGGGAGCTACGAGCAGTACTTC. This encodes CASSIASGSYEQYF.

The V and J genes are TRBV11-3 and TRBJ2-1, with 7 bases identical to TRBD1. Germline CDR1 reads SGHNT; CDR2 reads YENEEA. The J segment lost 6 bases and the V segment lost 1 base, leaving 9 bases of the junction unmatched. CDR3 length: 16 amino acids. CDR3 amino acids: CASSLGPARGLNEQFF. In nucleotides, the CDR3 is TGTGCCAGCAGCTTAGGTCCGGCGAGGGGGCTCAATGAGCAGTTCTTC.

This clonotype was seen ten or more times. V is TRBV11-2 and J is TRBJ2-7; D is ambiguous. Per germline, CDR1 SGHAT and CDR2 FQNNGV. CDR3 size: 13 residues. V gave up 0 bases and J gave up 3 bases, with 6 bases separating them. This CDR3 is CASSLEGFYEQYF. The CDR3 DNA reads as TGTGCCAGCAGCTTAGAAGGTTTCTACGAGCAGTACTTC.

The sample holds many counts of this clonotype. The J gene is TRBJ2-1, the V gene TRBV2; 9 positions agree with TRBD1. V dropped 5 bases and J dropped 8; count of bases not matched to a gene: 7. The CDR3 length is 14 residues. Germline CDR1 reads SNHLY; CDR2 reads FYNNEI. CDR3 DNA sequence: TGTGCCAGCAGTCGGGACAGGGTAGAGGATGAGCAGTTCTTC. As protein: CASSRDRVEDEQFF.

This clonotype has more than one count but fewer than ten. The rearrangement joins TRBV3-1 to TRBJ2-7, with 7 bases matching TRBD1. Per the germline V gene, CDR1 is LGHDT and CDR2 is YNNKEL (reference sequence). The CDR3 has 17 residues. With V trimmed by 1 base and J by 6 bases, 15 bases remained unmatched. The CDR3 region is CASSQVQGPHTLREQYF. DNA for the CDR3: TGTGCCAGCAGCCAAGTACAGGGGCCCCATACATTACGCGAGCAGTACTTC.

This clonotype has a handful of counts. This sequence joins TRBV7-6 and TRBJ2-7; the match to TRBD2 covers 9 bases. The CDR3 length is 15 residues. The ends lost 5 bases at V and 6 bases at J; junction bases unmatched: 11. Germline V gene data show CDR1 as SGHVS and CDR2 as FNYEAQ. The CDR3 sequence: CASSHPGTSISEQYF. The CDR3, as DNA: TGTGCCAGCAGCCACCCCGGGACTAGCATATCCGAGCAGTACTTC.

This rearrangement joins TRBV20-1 to TRBJ1-4; 7 nucleotides align to TRBD1. The CDR3 is 16 residues long. With V trimmed by 1 base and J by 8 bases, 13 bases remained unmatched. The germline V gene encodes CDR1 DFQATT and CDR2 SNEGSKA (reference sequence). The CDR3 sequence is CSARARRRGRMEKLFF. CDR3 nucleotide sequence: TGCAGTGCTAGAGCCCGGAGGAGGGGGCGCATGGAAAAACTGTTTTTT.

Regarding this clonotype: A clone one base away is much larger, so this may be a read error. Lacking the conserved final phenylalanine or tryptophan, this CDR3 likely reflects a read error. This chain uses TRBV9 with TRBJ2-1; TRBD2 might be the D (6 bases). This CDR3 has 15 residues. Trimming cost V 4 bases and J 5 bases, with 16 bases left between them. The germline gives CDR1 SGDLS, CDR2 YYNGEE. The CDR3 region has the DNA TGTGCCAGCAGCCCCGGATGGAGGGGTCACAATGAGCAGTTCCTC. Residues: CASSPGWRGHNEQFL.